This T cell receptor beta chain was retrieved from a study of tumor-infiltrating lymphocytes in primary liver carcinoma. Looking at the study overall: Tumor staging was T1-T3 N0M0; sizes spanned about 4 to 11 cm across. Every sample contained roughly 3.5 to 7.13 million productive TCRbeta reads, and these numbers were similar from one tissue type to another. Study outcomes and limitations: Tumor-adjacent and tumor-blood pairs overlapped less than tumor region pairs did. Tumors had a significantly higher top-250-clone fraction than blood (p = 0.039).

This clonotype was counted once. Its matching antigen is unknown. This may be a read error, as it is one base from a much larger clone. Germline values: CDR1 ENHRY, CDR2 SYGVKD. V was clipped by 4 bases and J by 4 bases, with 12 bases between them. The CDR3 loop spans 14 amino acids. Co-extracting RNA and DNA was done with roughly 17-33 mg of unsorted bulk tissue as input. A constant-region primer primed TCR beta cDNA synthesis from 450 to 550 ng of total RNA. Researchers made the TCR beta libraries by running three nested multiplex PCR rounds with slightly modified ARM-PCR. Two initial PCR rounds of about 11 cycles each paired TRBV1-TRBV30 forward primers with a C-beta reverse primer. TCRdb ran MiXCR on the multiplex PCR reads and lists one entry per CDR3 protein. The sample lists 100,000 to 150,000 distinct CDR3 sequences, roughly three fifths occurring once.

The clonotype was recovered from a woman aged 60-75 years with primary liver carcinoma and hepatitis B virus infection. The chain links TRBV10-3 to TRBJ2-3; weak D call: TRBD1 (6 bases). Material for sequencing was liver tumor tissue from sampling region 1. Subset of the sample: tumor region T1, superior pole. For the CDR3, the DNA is TGTGCCATCAGTGCGGACAGAAGCGCAGATACGCAGTATTTT. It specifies CAISADRSADTQYF.